Listed here is a single TCR beta chain. Its antigen is still unknown. Base qualities are missing; no much larger clone stands one base away. The immunoSEQ Assay, a bias-controlled multiplex PCR, was used to amplify TCRbeta CDR3 regions from genomic DNA. In the original analysis: Within the assay, amplification of reference gene primers was used to estimate how many nucleated cells each sample contained. Sequence reads were collapsed and filtered to measure the absolute abundance of every unique TCRbeta CDR3 rearrangement. For each sample, productive Simpson clonality was calculated as the square root of Simpson's diversity index across productive rearrangements. TCRdb provides this immuneACCESS table in a form limited to in-frame rearrangements. Some clones are lacking; in checked studies, under half of them reflect an unresolved V gene, and why the rest are absent is not known. The V and J calls and the clone size are those of that table, but D and trimming were determined from the DNA. This sample is represented by about 250,000 clones; roughly 91% of them were singletons. The top ten hold approximately 0.8% of the sample.

One collaborating source in Seattle enrolled patients during active infection and followed them longitudinally through the course of disease. The collaborating institutions used their own protocols to collect whole blood in K2EDTA tubes. For TCRbeta analysis, collaborators shipped samples in one of three forms: frozen whole blood, isolated PBMCs, or DNA extracted from either of those sample types. The data were obtained in a study of blood T cell repertoires in COVID-19 (TCRdb year 2020). Study-wide context: Samples covering the acute and convalescent phases of COVID-19 were provided by collaborators in the United States, Italy and Spain. The material from the prospective study consisted of cDNA or gDNA derived from T cells, B-cell-depleted T cells, or PBMCs. Subjects who had been exposed to COVID-19, were actively infected with it, or had recovered from it provided the deeply sampled blood TCRbeta repertoires that made up the dataset. The repertoires were made available in a free public database intended to serve as a resource for research on the immune response to SARS-CoV-2. Samples came from the ongoing ImmuneRACE study (first 160 participants) plus 1,254 subjects from 6 global collaborators. A de-identified subject ID, COVID-19 status, age in years and sex were almost always included in the sample metadata. HLA class I and class II types, where available, came from metadata supplied by the sample provider rather than from assay-based typing.

What the authors observed across the whole study: Clinical and demographic metadata were provided uncurated, with the amount varying by source and participant.

A distance of 11 bases separates the germline ends of V and J, which lose 3 bases and 1 base respectively. CDR1 and CDR2 (SGDLS, YYNGEE) derive from the germline V gene. The CDR3 measures 15 amino acids from cysteine to phenylalanine. The CDR3 DNA has 45 bases and is translated from base 1. Sequencing input: peripheral blood. The receptor comes from a man aged 25 to 40 with COVID-19, enrolled during active disease. Rearrangement joined TRBV9 to TRBJ1-3, with no confident D gene call. For the CDR3, the sequence is CASSASPRSGNTIYF. The sequenced DNA is TGTGCCAGCAGCGCCTCTCCGAGGTCTGGAAACACCATATATTTT.